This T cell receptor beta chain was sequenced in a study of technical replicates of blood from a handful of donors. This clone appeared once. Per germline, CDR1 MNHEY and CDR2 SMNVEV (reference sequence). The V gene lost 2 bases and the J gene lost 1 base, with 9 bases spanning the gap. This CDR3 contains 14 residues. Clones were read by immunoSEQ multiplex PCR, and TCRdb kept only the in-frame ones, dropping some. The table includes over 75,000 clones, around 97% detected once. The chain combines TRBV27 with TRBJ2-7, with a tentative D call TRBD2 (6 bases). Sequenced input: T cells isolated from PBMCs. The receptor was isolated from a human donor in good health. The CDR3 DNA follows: TGTGCCAGCAGTTTAGGGGACTCTTCCTACGAGCAGTACTTC. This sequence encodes CASSLGDSSYEQYF.